What follows are 27 T cell receptor beta chains derived from one specimen sequenced in a study of cytomegalovirus exposure and HLA in healthy donors. A multiplex PCR was run with 60 Vbeta primers and 13 Jbeta primers. Data came from immunoSEQ multiplex PCR; TCRdb stores just in-frame clones and leaves some out. This repertoire includes 110,000 to 150,000 clones. Sequenced: PBMCs. These receptors originate from a woman aged 18-29 years in good health and CMV-seronegative.

The chain employs TRBV7-9 and TRBJ1-1, with D unresolved. Trimming took off 3 bases at V and 2 bases at J, with 7 bases between the two ends. This CDR3 is 13 amino acids long. CDR1 SEHNR and CDR2 FQNEAQ come from the germline V gene (reference sequence). CDR3 region: CASSFQENTEAFF. In nucleotides, the CDR3 is TGTGCCAGCAGCTTTCAGGAAAACACTGAAGCTTTCTTT.

This chain uses TRBV15 with TRBJ2-5; 14 bases align to TRBD2. From germline, CDR1 is LNHNV and CDR2 YYDKDF (reference sequence). The CDR3 consists of 18 residues. V lost 2 bases to trimming and J lost 4 bases; unmatched junction nucleotides: 9. CDR3 DNA: TGTGCCACCAGCAGATGGGAAGGGGGGACTAGCGGGAGAGAGACCCAGTACTTC. Translated, it gives CATSRWEGGTSGRETQYF. The whole variable domain, remainder taken from reference TRBV15 and TRBJ2-5, is DAMVIQNPRYQVTQFGKPVTLSCSQTLNHNVMYWYQQKSSQAPKLLFHYYDKDFNNEADTPDNFQSRRPNTSFCFLDIRSPGLGDTAMYLCATSRWEGGTSGRETQYFGPGTRLLVL.

This chain connects TRBV5-5 to TRBJ1-5, with TRBD1 matching over 8 bases. V trimming: 0 bases; J trimming: 5 bases; junction bases outside the gene matches: 7. CDR1 and CDR2 (germline): SGHKS, YYEKEE (reference sequence). The CDR3 length is 16 residues. In nucleotides, the CDR3 is TGTGCCAGCAGCTTGGCCTGGGGGACAGGATATCAGCCCCAGCATTTT. It encodes CASSLAWGTGYQPQHF.

The chain joins TRBV5-1 to TRBJ2-1, with D unclear. The ends were cut back, 0 bases at V and 7 bases at J, with 8 bases in the middle. Germline loops: CDR1 SGHRS, CDR2 YFSETQ. The CDR3 is made up of 13 amino acids. The CDR3 DNA reads TGCGCCAGCAGCTTGGTTCCTCCGAATGAGCAGTTCTTC. Translated, it gives CASSLVPPNEQFF.

This chain uses TRBV6-1 with TRBJ2-3; 8 nucleotides line up with TRBD1. Germline assignment: CDR1 MNHNS and CDR2 SASEGT. This CDR3 has 15 amino acids. V shed 3 bases, J shed 3 bases, and the junction held 5 bases outside the gene matches. CDR3: CASSEVGQGTDTQYF. CDR3 nucleotides: TGTGCCAGCAGTGAGGTCGGACAGGGAACAGATACGCAGTATTTT.

The chain combines TRBV7-9 with TRBJ2-1; D is perhaps TRBD1 (6 bases). There are 15 residues in the CDR3. Germline values: CDR1 SEHNR, CDR2 FQNEAQ (reference sequence). The germline V and J ends were trimmed by 4 bases and 6 bases, with 16 bases remaining between them. CDR3 in amino acids: CASSSFGPTGNEQFF. DNA of the CDR3: TGTGCCAGCAGCTCTTTTGGTCCGACAGGCAATGAGCAGTTCTTC. The variable domain in full, with the rest retrieved from reference TRBV7-9 and TRBJ2-1, is DTGVSQNPRHKITKRGQNVTFRCDPISEHNRLYWYRQTLGQGPEFLTYFQNEAQLEKSRLLSDRFSAERPKGSFSTLEIQRTEQGDSAMYLCASSSFGPTGNEQFFGPGTRLTVL.

This chain joins TRBV4-3 and TRBJ2-3; D is possibly TRBD2 (5 bases). The CDR3 loop spans 15 amino acids. Trimming stripped 0 bases from V and 3 bases from J, with 10 bases between. Germline V gene sequence: CDR1 LGHNA, CDR2 YSLEER. The CDR3 here is CASSQDPSWTDTQYF. The CDR3 DNA follows: TGCGCCAGCAGCCAAGATCCTAGCTGGACAGATACGCAGTATTTT.

The V and J genes are TRBV11-2 and TRBJ1-2; a possible D gene is TRBD1 (5 bases). This CDR3 is built from 12 residues. V lost 1 base and J 8 bases, leaving 8 bases between the germline ends. Germline lookup yields CDR1 SGHAT and CDR2 FQNNGV. As DNA, the CDR3 is TGTGCCAGCAGCTTAGGGGGGGACGGCTACACCTTC. Its translation: CASSLGGDGYTF.

The chain links TRBV6-5 to TRBJ2-1; a possible D gene is TRBD1 (5 bases). The V and J ends lost 5 bases and 7 bases respectively, with 6 bases between them. CDR3 length: 11 amino acids. Germline-derived CDR1 and CDR2 are MNHEY and SVGAGI. The DNA for the CDR3 is TGTGCCAGCAGTGCAGGGAATGAGCAGTTCTTC. It specifies CASSAGNEQFF.

V usage is TRBV28 and J usage is TRBJ1-5, with 10 bases lining up with TRBD1. CDR3 length equals 14 residues. Trimming removed 5 bases from V and 6 bases from J; junction bases left unmatched: 4. CDR1 and CDR2 from the germline V gene are MDHEN and SYDVKM. The CDR3 spells CASSGTGEAQPQHF. For the CDR3, the DNA is TGTGCCAGCAGTGGGACAGGGGAGGCTCAGCCCCAGCATTTT.

The J gene is TRBJ2-3, the V gene TRBV5-8, with D tentatively TRBD2 (5 bases). The CDR3 loop spans 12 amino acids. CDR1 SGHTS and CDR2 YDEGEE come from the germline V gene. V lost 3 bases, J lost 7 bases, and 9 bases lay in between. As DNA, the CDR3 is TGTGCCAGCAGCTCCGGGGTAAATACGCAGTATTTT. Its translation: CASSSGVNTQYF.

This chain uses TRBV19 with TRBJ2-2; 8 nucleotides match TRBD1. The germline CDR1 and CDR2 sequences are LNHDA and SQIVND (reference sequence). Trimming cost V 6 bases and J 4 bases; bases outside gene matches: 4. The CDR3 extends over 14 amino acids. DNA of the CDR3: TGTGCCAGTAGGGGGACAGGAACCACCGGGGAGCTGTTTTTT. Its translation is CASRGTGTTGELFF.

The DNA for the CDR3 is TGTGCCAGCAGCGCAGACAGCCGGAGCTATGGCTACACCTTC. Translating it yields CASSADSRSYGYTF. This rearrangement joins TRBV7-8 to TRBJ1-2; weak D call: TRBD1 (5 bases). The CDR3 runs 14 residues. The ends were cut back, 5 bases at V and 4 bases at J, with 14 bases in the middle. Germline CDR1 is SGHVS and CDR2 is FQNEAQ. Full variable domain (rest looked up from reference TRBV7-8 and TRBJ1-2): GAGVSQSPRYKVAKRGQDVALRCDPISGHVSLFWYQQALGQGPEFLTYFQNEAQLDKSGLPSDRFFAERPEGSVSTLKIQRTQQEDSAVYLCASSADSRSYGYTFGSGTRLTVV.

The chain combines TRBV6-6 with TRBJ1-1, with 8 bases lining up with TRBD1. Germline trimming cut 0 bases from V and 1 base from J; bases unmatched to any gene: 4. This CDR3 has 16 residues. Germline values: CDR1 MNHNY, CDR2 SVGAGI (reference sequence). The CDR3 loop is CASSYSDRGRNTEAFF. CDR3 nucleotide sequence: TGTGCCAGCAGTTACTCCGACAGGGGTAGGAACACTGAAGCTTTCTTT.

This chain uses TRBV30 with TRBJ2-5; 7 nucleotides match TRBD1. There are 13 residues in the CDR3. Unmatched junction bases numbered 3, after V lost 3 bases and J lost 2 bases. The germline gives CDR1 GTSNPN, CDR2 SVGIG (reference sequence). The CDR3 nucleotides read TGTGCCTGGAGCCGGGGACAGCAAGAGACCCAGTACTTC. Protein sequence: CAWSRGQQETQYF.

V and J are TRBV5-1 and TRBJ2-7, with 11 bases matching TRBD2. Germline lookup yields CDR1 SGHRS and CDR2 YFSETQ. J lost 4 bases, V lost 9 bases, and 6 bases had no gene match. The CDR3 is 13 amino acids. This CDR3 reads CAIRLAGRYEQYV. Written as DNA, the CDR3 is TGCGCCATCCGACTAGCGGGAAGGTACGAGCAGTACGTC.

DNA of the CDR3: TGTGCCAGCAGTGCACCTCCCACACCGAACACTGAAGCTTTCTTT. It yields the protein CASSAPPTPNTEAFF. The chain links TRBV6-5 to TRBJ1-1; D is unclear. V lost 5 bases to trimming and J lost 1 base, with 14 bases between them. The CDR3 loop spans 15 amino acids. The germline CDR1 and CDR2 sequences are MNHEY and SVGAGI.

CDR3 sequence (DNA): TGCGCCAGCAGCCGAGGTTCAGCTCAGGGTCAATACAATGAGCAGTTCTTC. Translation: CASSRGSAQGQYNEQFF. This chain connects TRBV5-1 to TRBJ2-1; maybe TRBD1 (5 bases). Germline assignment: CDR1 SGHRS and CDR2 YFSETQ. The CDR3 has 17 residues. V dropped 4 bases and J dropped 4 bases, with 21 bases sitting between them.

The chain carries TRBV11-3 and TRBJ2-3; 10 nucleotides align to TRBD2. The CDR3 loop spans 16 amino acids. J was trimmed by 4 bases and V by 4 bases; bases with no gene match: 8. Looked up from germline, CDR1 is SGHNT and CDR2 is YENEEA. CDR3: CASSSSAGGWADTQYF. The CDR3 DNA reads as TGTGCCAGCAGCTCATCAGCGGGAGGGTGGGCAGATACGCAGTATTTT.

The V gene is TRBV5-6, the J gene TRBJ1-2; TRBD1 aligns across 7 bases. The J segment lost 1 base and the V segment lost 0 bases, leaving 6 bases of the junction unmatched. Germline CDR1 reads SGHDT; CDR2 reads YYEEEE. The CDR3 consists of 16 residues. The chain's CDR3 is CASSLDTGDVNYGYTF. The CDR3 DNA is TGTGCCAGCAGCTTGGACACAGGGGATGTTAACTATGGCTACACCTTC.

The CDR3 bases are TGTGCCAGCAGTTCCCTCAGTTATGGCTACACCTTC. This translates into CASSSLSYGYTF. The chain combines TRBV28 with TRBJ1-2; no clear D gene. The CDR3 loop spans 12 amino acids. Trimming took off 4 bases at V and 5 bases at J, with 8 bases between the two ends. The germline gives CDR1 MDHEN, CDR2 SYDVKM.

The chain links TRBV18 to TRBJ2-1; TRBD1 aligns across 10 bases. Germline V gives CDR1 KGHSH, CDR2 LQKENI. The CDR3 extends over 18 amino acids. Unmatched junction bases numbered 12, after V lost 1 base and J lost 6 bases. The CDR3 loop reads CASSPQNLRDRGSNEQFF. As DNA, the CDR3 is TGTGCCAGCTCACCACAGAATTTGAGGGACAGGGGTAGCAATGAGCAGTTCTTC. The full variable domain, its missing parts supplied by reference TRBV18 and TRBJ2-1, is NAGVMQNPRHLVRRRGQEARLRCSPMKGHSHVYWYRQLPEEGLKFMVYLQKENIIDESGMPKERFSAEFPKEGPSILRIQQVVRGDSAAYFCASSPQNLRDRGSNEQFFGPGTRLTVL.

The chain recombines TRBV7-9 with TRBJ2-3, with D possibly TRBD1 on 5 matching bases. Trimming shortened V by 1 base and J by 12 bases, and 14 bases separated the two germline ends. The germline V gene encodes CDR1 SEHNR and CDR2 FQNEAQ (reference sequence). CDR3 length: 13 amino acids. The CDR3 loop is CASSLGAKGEQYF. The CDR3 nucleotides read TGTGCCAGCAGCTTAGGAGCCAAAGGGGAACAGTATTTT. Looking up the rest from reference TRBV7-9 and TRBJ2-3 gives the full variable domain: DTGVSQNPRHKITKRGQNVTFRCDPISEHNRLYWYRQTLGQGPEFLTYFQNEAQLEKSRLLSDRFSAERPKGSFSTLEIQRTEQGDSAMYLCASSLGAKGEQYFGPGTRLTVL.

CDR3 sequence reads: CASRYEEPDEQYF. The CDR3 bases are TGTGCCAGCAGGTATGAGGAACCTGACGAGCAGTACTTC. The rearrangement links TRBV7-8 to TRBJ2-7; no definite D call. The length of the CDR3 is 13 residues. Looked up from germline, CDR1 is SGHVS and CDR2 is FQNEAQ. The germline V and J ends were trimmed by 6 bases and 5 bases, with 14 bases remaining between them.

The CDR3 region is CASSGGQGGFQPQHF. Here the CDR3 DNA reads TGTGCCAGTAGTGGTGGACAGGGAGGATTTCAGCCCCAGCATTTT. The V call is TRBV19, the J call TRBJ1-5; the match to TRBD1 covers 8 bases. The V segment lost 5 bases and the J segment 6 bases; nucleotides outside the gene matches: 9. The germline V gene encodes CDR1 LNHDA and CDR2 SQIVND (reference sequence). CDR3 length equals 15 residues.

The rearrangement uses TRBV5-1 and TRBJ2-7, with TRBD1 matching 9 bases. The CDR3 runs to 14 residues. The V gene end was trimmed by 4 bases and the J gene end by 5 bases; junction bases not matched to a gene: 7. The germline CDR1 and CDR2 sequences are SGHRS and YFSETQ. CDR3 sequence reads: CASSIGQGSDEQYV. The CDR3 DNA follows: TGCGCCAGCAGCATTGGACAGGGGAGCGACGAGCAGTACGTC.

The CDR3 region has the DNA TGTGCCAGCAGCTTAGCGGAGGGGACTAGCTGGAACAATGAGCAGTTCTTC. Translated, it gives CASSLAEGTSWNNEQFF. The chain has TRBV7-2 and TRBJ2-1; 9 nucleotides match TRBD2. The germline CDR1 and CDR2 sequences are SGHTA and FQGNSA. The CDR3 is 17 residues long. With 0 bases clipped from V and 5 bases from J, the junction kept 8 bases outside the gene matches.